This TCR beta chain was profiled in a study of siplizumab effects on memory and regulatory T cells. Assay: immunoSEQ multiplex PCR; the TCRdb copy retains only in-frame clones and omits some. This sample yields approximately 110,000 clones, of which roughly 91% are seen a single time; around 0.3% belongs to the top ten. This CDR3 contains 11 residues. The V gene's germline CDR1 is LNHDA and CDR2 SQIVND (reference sequence). The V end lost 3 bases, the J end lost 8 bases, and 7 bases lay between the germline ends. This clone was observed a few times. Antigen specificity is unknown. Whole-study findings and limits: The alloresponse seemed to draw substantially on naive T cells, which appeared more diverse than memory cells. A small minority of alloreactive clones were mapped to unstimulated subsets.

The rearrangement links TRBV19 to TRBJ1-1; D is uncertain. The source material was CD4+ T cells sorted from blood. The sequence was collected from a human donor in good health. The CDR3 sequence is CASSILTEAFF. The CDR3 nucleotides are TGTGCCAGTAGTATCCTGACAGAAGCTTTCTTT.